The 5 T cell receptor beta chains listed next were all sequenced from one sample in a study of T-cell reconstitution after alpha-beta-depleted transplantation in children. Preparation of the TCRbeta library was carried out with unique molecular identifiers. TCRdb reprocessed the PCR reads with MiXCR, giving one entry per CDR3 protein. The table includes about 110,000 distinct CDR3 sequences, 10% detected once. Sequencing was performed on PBMCs, taken before TCRalphabeta/CD19-depleted stem cell transplant. The source of these receptors is a boy aged 2 to 9 with acute lymphoblastic leukemia, due to receive a stem cell transplant.

This clonotype showed up many times. The V call is TRBV12-3 or TRBV12-4, the J call TRBJ2-7; D gene unclear. The CDR3 is made up of 12 amino acids. V gave up 6 bases and J gave up 1 base, with 7 bases separating them. CDR3 in amino acids: CASRQNSYEQYF. The CDR3, as DNA: TGTGCCAGCAGACAGAATTCCTACGAGCAGTACTTC.

The sample holds many counts of this clonotype. The chain joins TRBV10-3 to TRBJ2-1, with D unclear. The CDR3 runs 14 residues. The V end was cut by 0 bases, the J end by 8 bases, with 11 bases between. CDR1 ENHRY and CDR2 SYGVKD come from the germline V gene. CDR3 sequence reads: CAISESQVLDEQFF. CDR3 sequence (DNA): TGTGCCATCAGTGAGTCCCAGGTGTTAGATGAGCAGTTCTTC.

A few counts support this clonotype. The chain links TRBV9 to TRBJ1-4; no reliable D call. Trimming removed 0 bases at V and 4 bases at J, with 10 bases between. The CDR3 totals 15 residues. The V gene's germline CDR1 is SGDLS and CDR2 YYNGEE. The CDR3 here is CASSVVSGGNEKLFF. In DNA form, the CDR3 reads TGTGCCAGCAGCGTAGTTTCTGGCGGTAATGAAAAACTGTTTTTT.

This clonotype was recorded a few times. The V call is TRBV7-6, the J call TRBJ1-1, with D perhaps TRBD1 (5 bases). The CDR3 runs to 14 residues. V was clipped by 4 bases and J by 3 bases, with 12 bases between them. Germline V gives CDR1 SGHVS, CDR2 FNYEAQ. CDR3 residues: CASSSGTDDTEAFF. The CDR3 DNA reads as TGTGCCAGCAGCTCCGGGACCGATGACACTGAAGCTTTCTTT.

This clonotype has a count of ten or more. The chain combines TRBV12-3 or TRBV12-4 with TRBJ2-5; 9 bases align to TRBD1. The CDR3 contains 15 residues. Trimming took 2 bases from V and 2 from J; bases not matched to a gene: 3. The CDR3 region is CASSLIGTGQETQYF. CDR3 in DNA: TGTGCCAGCAGTTTAATCGGGACAGGGCAAGAGACCCAGTACTTC.